The 32 T cell receptor beta chains in this list originate from one sample, sequenced in a study of T cells in Graves' hyperthyroidism and ophthalmopathy. Amplification of TCR beta CDR3 regions was performed using RNA transcripts as template. Carried out on the TCR CDR3, a first-round RT-PCR used the HTBI primer set. TCRdb processed the multiplex PCR reads anew with MiXCR; each CDR3 protein has one entry. In the table there are some 210,000 distinct CDR3 sequences, 17% of which are singletons. The sample taken for sequencing was blood. The receptors were gathered from a man aged 50 or older with Graves' hyperthyroidism.

V is TRBV5-5 and J is TRBJ2-1, with TRBD1 identical over 9 bases. From germline, CDR1 is SGHKS and CDR2 YYEKEE (reference sequence). CDR3 length: 16 amino acids. The ends lost 2 bases at V and 4 bases at J; junction bases unmatched: 7. The CDR3 sequence is CASSFGDRVLYNEQFF. Written as DNA, the CDR3 is TGTGCCAGCAGCTTCGGGGACAGGGTGCTTTACAATGAGCAGTTCTTC.

This clonotype was detected many times. The J gene is TRBJ2-1, the V gene TRBV18; D possibly corresponds to TRBD2 (5 bases). CDR3 length: 15 residues. Trimming cost V 1 base and J 0 bases, with 7 bases left between them. Germline values: CDR1 KGHSH, CDR2 LQKENI. The CDR3 nucleotides read TGTGCCAGCTCACCACAGGGAGCCTCCTACAATGAGCAGTTCTTC. Protein: CASSPQGASYNEQFF.

This clonotype was seen many times. This sequence joins TRBV18 and TRBJ1-1; D not resolved. The CDR3 covers 14 residues. Germline-derived CDR1 and CDR2 are KGHSH and LQKENI. Trimming stripped 6 bases from V and 3 bases from J, with 14 bases between. CDR3 nucleotide sequence: TGTGCCAGCTCTCCCACCGAAATTGACACTGAAGCTTTCTTT. Protein: CASSPTEIDTEAFF. The full variable domain, with the rest looked up from reference TRBV18 and TRBJ1-1, is NAGVMQNPRHLVRRRGQEARLRCSPMKGHSHVYWYRQLPEEGLKFMVYLQKENIIDESGMPKERFSAEFPKEGPSILRIQQVVRGDSAAYFCASSPTEIDTEAFFGQGTRLTVV.

This clonotype has a count of ten or more. The chain has TRBV2 and TRBJ1-5, with a possible D match to TRBD1 (6 bases). The germline V and J ends were trimmed by 4 bases and 1 base, with 11 bases remaining between them. The CDR3 length is 15 residues. In germline, CDR1 is SNHLY, CDR2 FYNNEI. The CDR3: CASSVSQGSNQPQHF. DNA of the CDR3: TGTGCCAGCAGTGTAAGTCAGGGGAGCAATCAGCCCCAGCATTTT.

Comments on this clonotype: At one end the junction does not follow the germline gene, possibly because of a read error. The CDR3 bases are TGCACCAGCAGCTTCCACAGGGGGTGGACAGATACGCAGTATTTT. As protein: CTSSFHRGWTDTQYF. The chain is built from TRBV5-1 and TRBJ2-3; 8 nucleotides align to TRBD1. This CDR3 contains 15 residues. The germline V gene has CDR1 SGHRS and CDR2 YFSETQ.

This clonotype was seen many times. The V call is TRBV10-3, the J call TRBJ2-7; unclear D gene. The V end was cut by 4 bases, the J end by 6 bases, with 16 bases between. From germline, CDR1 is ENHRY and CDR2 SYGVKD. The CDR3 covers 14 residues. CDR3 residues: CAISVSRNSLEQYF. The CDR3, as DNA: TGTGCCATCAGTGTTTCAAGGAATAGCCTCGAGCAGTACTTC.

This clonotype appeared a few times. This chain joins TRBV12-3 or TRBV12-4 and TRBJ2-1, with D hard to call. The CDR3 length is 12 residues. Trimming pared 5 bases from V and 7 bases from J, leaving 9 bases between. DNA of the CDR3: TGTGCCAGCAGTCCCGGGCTGAATGAGCAGTTCTTC. Residues: CASSPGLNEQFF.

This clonotype was detected many times. The chain has TRBV7-8 and TRBJ1-4; no firm D call. Germline V gene sequence: CDR1 SGHVS, CDR2 FQNEAQ. The CDR3 totals 14 residues. Trimming took off 2 bases at V and 7 bases at J, with 11 bases between the two ends. The CDR3 sequence: CASSLSGPGEKLFF. The CDR3 region has the DNA TGTGCCAGCAGCTTAAGTGGACCGGGTGAAAAACTGTTTTTT.

This clonotype was recorded many times. The CDR3 spells CASSLAEGDYNEQFF. The CDR3, as DNA: TGCGCCAGCAGCTTGGCCGAAGGGGACTACAATGAGCAGTTCTTC. The chain employs TRBV5-1 and TRBJ2-1, with a possible D match to TRBD1 (5 bases). This CDR3 region has 15 residues. V lost 0 bases, J lost 3 bases, and 10 bases lay in between. CDR1 is SGHRS, CDR2 YFSETQ, per germline.

The rearrangement joins TRBV6-5 to TRBJ2-1; D remains unclear. The ends were cut back, 0 bases at V and 0 bases at J, with 6 bases in the middle. In germline, CDR1 is MNHEY, CDR2 SVGAGI. The CDR3 is 15 residues long. DNA for the CDR3: TGTGCCAGCAGTTACTCGAGAGGCTCCTACAATGAGCAGTTCTTC. Protein product: CASSYSRGSYNEQFF.

The chain employs TRBV5-1 and TRBJ2-2; D gene uncertain. Looked up from germline, CDR1 is SGHRS and CDR2 is YFSETQ. The CDR3 sequence is 12 residues long. Trimming cost V 2 bases and J 8 bases, with 7 bases left between them. The CDR3 reads CASSFFGGELFF. CDR3 DNA sequence: TGCGCCAGCAGCTTCTTTGGGGGGGAGCTGTTTTTT.

The chain recombines TRBV28 with TRBJ1-5; 8 bases align to TRBD1. J gave up 7 bases and V 7 bases, and 9 bases lay outside the gene matches. The CDR3 sequence is 14 residues long. Germline CDR1 MDHEN, CDR2 SYDVKM. The CDR3 DNA follows: TGTGCCAGCAATCCGACAGGGGAAGACCAGCCCCAGCATTTT. Its translation: CASNPTGEDQPQHF.

This chain uses TRBV27 with TRBJ2-1, with 9 bases aligning to TRBD2. Germline V gene data show CDR1 as MNHEY and CDR2 as SMNVEV (reference sequence). CDR3 size: 16 residues. The V and J ends lost 2 bases and 4 bases, in that order; junction bases with no gene match: 6. The CDR3 region is CASSLRLAGEYNEQFF. The CDR3 bases are TGTGCCAGCAGTTTAAGGTTAGCGGGAGAGTACAATGAGCAGTTCTTC.

This clonotype was counted ten times or more. This sequence joins TRBV18 and TRBJ2-7; 7 bases align to TRBD1. The length of the CDR3 is 18 residues. Germline V gene data show CDR1 as KGHSH and CDR2 as LQKENI. The ends lost 2 bases at V and 7 bases at J; junction bases unmatched: 20. Here the CDR3 DNA reads TGTGCCAGCTCACCAACGCCGCTTTCCGGGACAGCTCCAGGGGAGCAGTACTTC. Its protein product is CASSPTPLSGTAPGEQYF. Full variable domain (remainder filled in from reference TRBV18 and TRBJ2-7): NAGVMQNPRHLVRRRGQEARLRCSPMKGHSHVYWYRQLPEEGLKFMVYLQKENIIDESGMPKERFSAEFPKEGPSILRIQQVVRGDSAAYFCASSPTPLSGTAPGEQYFGPGTRLTVT.

The V call is TRBV9, the J call TRBJ1-6, with a possible D match to TRBD1 (5 bases). The CDR3 runs to 13 residues. Per the germline V gene, CDR1 is SGDLS and CDR2 is YYNGEE. V shed 2 bases and J shed 13 bases, with 13 bases lying between them. CDR3 in amino acids: CASSVAGGPPLHF. The CDR3 nucleotides are TGTGCCAGCAGCGTTGCTGGGGGACCCCCCCTCCACTTT.

The chain carries TRBV6-2 or TRBV6-3 and TRBJ2-7; 8 nucleotides match TRBD2. In germline, CDR1 is MNHEY, CDR2 SVGEGT. V was pared by 6 bases and J by 2 bases, with 6 bases of the junction left unmatched. This CDR3 contains 14 residues. Here the CDR3 reads CASSRLAQTYEQYF. DNA for the CDR3: TGTGCCAGCAGCCGACTAGCGCAGACCTACGAGCAGTACTTC.

This clonotype was detected only a few times. V and J are TRBV20-1 and TRBJ2-7, with 12 positions matching TRBD1. The CDR3 totals 14 residues. V gave up 0 bases and J gave up 6 bases; unmatched junction bases: 3. The germline gives CDR1 DFQATT, CDR2 SNEGSKA (reference sequence). The CDR3 sequence: CSAREGTGGPEQYF. The CDR3 DNA follows: TGCAGTGCTAGAGAAGGGACAGGGGGCCCCGAGCAGTACTTC.

This clonotype was counted a few times. This chain links TRBV6-2 or TRBV6-3 with TRBJ2-5, with D possibly being TRBD1 (6 bases). CDR1 and CDR2 (germline): MNHEY, SVGEGT. Trimming removed 2 bases from V and 5 bases from J, with 15 bases in between. The CDR3 is 15 amino acids. In nucleotides, the CDR3 is TGTGCCAGCAGTTACAAGAGCGCCAGGGGCGAGACCCAGTACTTC. Translation gives CASSYKSARGETQYF.

This clonotype was detected a few times. The chain recombines TRBV4-1 with TRBJ2-7, with 7 bases aligning to TRBD1. Germline assignment: CDR1 MGHRA and CDR2 YSYEKL. V lost 1 base to trimming and J lost 0 bases; unmatched junction nucleotides: 6. This CDR3 spans 16 amino acids. As DNA, the CDR3 is TGCGCCAGCAGCCAAGCAGACAGGGTCGGCTCCTACGAGCAGTACTTC. Translated, it gives CASSQADRVGSYEQYF.

The rearrangement joins TRBV4-1 to TRBJ2-1; 9 positions agree with TRBD2. V lost 3 bases, J lost 4 bases, and 7 bases stayed unmatched. CDR1 is MGHRA, CDR2 YSYEKL, per germline. The CDR3 is 16 amino acids. The CDR3 DNA reads as TGCGCCAGCAGCCACCGACTAGCGGAGTTTTACAATGAGCAGTTCTTC. As protein: CASSHRLAEFYNEQFF.

The J gene is TRBJ2-1, the V gene TRBV7-9, with 9 bases lining up with TRBD1. Germline V gives CDR1 SEHNR, CDR2 FQNEAQ (reference sequence). CDR3 length: 15 residues. V lost 5 bases to trimming and J lost 7 bases; unmatched junction nucleotides: 9. Here the CDR3 DNA reads TGTGCCAGCAGCCCGACAGGGGGTCGGTGGAATGAGCAGTTCTTC. Protein: CASSPTGGRWNEQFF.

Only a few counts were recorded for this clonotype. Here the CDR3 reads CSVGATGGSKLLSYEQYF. The CDR3 nucleotides are TGCAGCGTTGGAGCGACAGGGGGCTCCAAACTACTCTCCTACGAGCAGTACTTC. The chain uses TRBV29-1 and TRBJ2-7; 10 positions match TRBD1. The CDR3 extends over 18 amino acids. CDR1 and CDR2 from the germline V gene are SQVTM and ANQGSEA. J lost 0 bases, V lost 4 bases, and 15 bases had no gene match.

This clonotype was detected ten times or more. V gene TRBV27 combines with J gene TRBJ2-3, with TRBD2 identical over 16 bases. The germline V gene encodes CDR1 MNHEY and CDR2 SMNVEV (reference sequence). With 4 bases clipped from V and 6 bases from J, the junction kept 19 bases outside the gene matches. CDR3 length: 21 residues. CDR3 bases: TGTGCCAGCAGTTGTCCCCCTCCGGGACTAGCGGGAGGGCCTTACTGGGATACGCAGTATTTT. Amino acid sequence: CASSCPPPGLAGGPYWDTQYF.

There are a few counts of this clonotype. The rearrangement uses TRBV4-1 and TRBJ1-4; D is unresolved. Germline V gene lookup returns CDR1 MGHRA and CDR2 YSYEKL. The V and J ends lost 0 bases and 3 bases respectively, with 11 bases between them. The CDR3 length is 16 residues. This CDR3 is CASSQDQAGANEKLFF. CDR3 nucleotide sequence: TGCGCCAGCAGCCAAGATCAGGCTGGGGCTAATGAAAAACTGTTTTTT.

This clonotype was observed a few times. V gene TRBV6-1 combines with J gene TRBJ2-7, with 9 bases that match TRBD1. Unmatched junction bases numbered 10, after V lost 8 bases and J lost 5 bases. CDR1 is MNHNS, CDR2 SASEGT, per germline. This CDR3 contains 14 residues. CDR3 amino acids: CASRTPTGGHEQYF. The CDR3 DNA sequence: TGTGCCAGCCGCACCCCAACAGGGGGCCACGAGCAGTACTTC.

The chain recombines TRBV9 with TRBJ2-7; 7 bases align to TRBD2. V lost 0 bases, J lost 1 base, and 4 bases stayed unmatched. CDR1 and CDR2 (germline): SGDLS, YYNGEE. The CDR3 runs 15 residues. CDR3 nucleotide sequence: TGTGCCAGCAGCGTAGGGGGGGGTCAGTCCTACGAGCAGTACTTC. It is translated as CASSVGGGQSYEQYF. Using reference TRBV9 and TRBJ2-7 for the parts outside the CDR3, the full variable domain is DSGVTQTPKHLITATGQRVTLRCSPRSGDLSVYWYQQSLDQGLQFLIQYYNGEERAKGNILERFSAQQFPDLHSELNLSSLELGDSALYFCASSVGGGQSYEQYFGPGTRLTVT.

The chain couples TRBV28 to TRBJ1-5; D unresolved. Deletions cut 1 base from V and 11 bases from J, with 6 bases between. The germline CDR1 and CDR2 sequences are MDHEN and SYDVKM. CDR3 length equals 11 residues. CDR3 loop: CASSLLRAQHF. CDR3 nucleotides: TGTGCCAGCAGTTTATTGCGAGCCCAGCATTTT.

This clonotype was found many times. The chain uses TRBV20-1 and TRBJ2-7; 10 positions agree with TRBD1. The length of the CDR3 is 14 residues. Germline loops: CDR1 DFQATT, CDR2 SNEGSKA (reference sequence). After removal of 0 bases from V and 3 bases from J, the junction contained 2 bases not matched to a gene. CDR3 nucleotide sequence: TGCAGTGCTAGAGAGGGGACAGGGGTCTACGAGCAGTACTTC. The encoded protein is CSAREGTGVYEQYF.

V gene TRBV29-1 combines with J gene TRBJ2-2; D unclear. The V and J ends lost 7 bases and 5 bases respectively, with 20 bases between them. Germline loops: CDR1 SQVTM, CDR2 ANQGSEA. The CDR3 runs to 15 residues. The CDR3 here is CSATVTREGTGELFF. The CDR3 DNA follows: TGCAGCGCCACAGTGACCAGAGAAGGAACCGGGGAGCTGTTTTTT.

This rearrangement joins TRBV5-1 to TRBJ2-2; D possibly corresponds to TRBD2 (6 bases). CDR1 and CDR2 (germline): SGHRS, YFSETQ. V was trimmed by 6 bases and J by 4 bases, leaving 22 bases between them. The CDR3 contains 17 residues. In nucleotides, the CDR3 is TGCGCCAGCACGCCGAGCGGGCGGAACCTCTTCACCGGGGAGCTGTTTTTT. Translating gives CASTPSGRNLFTGELFF.

This clonotype was counted ten times or more. The J gene is TRBJ1-1, the V gene TRBV7-2; no reliable D call. CDR3 length: 13 amino acids. Germline lookup yields CDR1 SGHTA and CDR2 FQGNSA. V lost 1 base, J lost 7 bases, and 10 bases lay in between. CDR3 amino acids: CASSLVIQSEAFF. CDR3 sequence (DNA): TGTGCCAGCAGCTTAGTTATACAGAGTGAAGCTTTCTTT.

The chain has TRBV11-2 and TRBJ2-5; TRBD2 agrees at 9 bases. CDR1 is SGHAT, CDR2 FQNNGV, per germline. Losses at the gene ends were 0 bases for V and 1 base for J; bases not matched to a gene: 9. The CDR3 loop spans 18 amino acids. The CDR3 nucleotides are TGTGCCAGCAGCTTAGAGGGTAGCGGGAGAATCCCCCAAGAGACCCAGTACTTC. Translated: CASSLEGSGRIPQETQYF.